The T cell receptor (beta chain) described here comes from a study of shared clonotypes between healthy human individuals. Study information: Three plates were used per donor for CD4 naive, three for CD4 memory, two for CD8 naive and one for CD8 memory. General study findings and limits: The study found about 5% of naive CD4 clonotypes shared across a handful of donors.

Concerning this clone: What it binds is unknown.

The CDR3 extends over 13 amino acids. Germline CDR1 is KGHSH and CDR2 is LQKENI. J was trimmed by 10 bases and V by 3 bases; bases with no gene match: 6. The donors, all of them Caucasian adults, lived in Nashville, Tennessee. The assay was immunoSEQ multiplex PCR, and TCRdb's table has in-frame clones only and misses some. This table holds around 79,000 clones, under 65% found once. The chain carries TRBV18 and TRBJ2-1, with 7 bases lining up with TRBD1. Sequenced material: memory CD8+ T cells sorted from blood. Subset meaning: CD45RO+ cells pooled with CCR7-negative TemRA cells. The receptor was derived from a man aged 30-40 years in good health. This CDR3 is CASSPGQRPEQFF. The CDR3 DNA follows: TGTGCCAGCTCACCGGGACAGCGACCGGAGCAGTTCTTC.